A single sample is the source of the 7 T cell receptor beta chains below, sequenced in a study of blood T cell repertoires in COVID-19. Some clones are missing from TCRdb's copy, which holds only in-frame ones; the method was immunoSEQ multiplex PCR. The data hold fewer than 200,000 clones, with roughly 84% observed a single time. The sequenced sample consisted of PBMCs or T cells enriched from blood (not recorded which). The receptors here all came from a young woman who had been exposed to COVID-19.

The V gene is TRBV7-9, the J gene TRBJ1-2; TRBD1 might be the D (5 bases). Germline-derived CDR1 and CDR2 are SEHNR and FQNEAQ (reference sequence). Between the trimmed V and J ends, which lost 1 base and 2 bases, there was a span of 8 bases. The CDR3 sequence is 14 residues long. The chain's CDR3 is CASSLVGGNYGYTF. DNA for the CDR3: TGTGCCAGCAGCTTAGTCGGGGGGAACTATGGCTACACCTTC. Full variable domain (rest looked up from reference TRBV7-9 and TRBJ1-2): DTGVSQNPRHKITKRGQNVTFRCDPISEHNRLYWYRQTLGQGPEFLTYFQNEAQLEKSRLLSDRFSAERPKGSFSTLEIQRTEQGDSAMYLCASSLVGGNYGYTFGSGTRLTVV.

The J gene is TRBJ2-3, the V gene TRBV5-4; TRBD1 aligns across 7 bases. Per germline, CDR1 SGHNT and CDR2 YYREEE (reference sequence). This CDR3 is built from 14 residues. V was clipped by 4 bases and J by 2 bases; unmatched bases: 4. The CDR3 bases are TGTGCCAGCAGCAGGGACAGCCTCACAGATACGCAGTATTTT. It specifies CASSRDSLTDTQYF.

The V gene is TRBV27, the J gene TRBJ2-5; a weak D match, TRBD2 (5 bases). Germline V gene data show CDR1 as MNHEY and CDR2 as SMNVEV (reference sequence). Trimming cost V 0 bases and J 9 bases, with 11 bases left between them. The CDR3 sequence is 13 residues long. CDR3 protein: CASSLSAVGAQYF. For the CDR3, the DNA is TGTGCCAGCAGTTTATCGGCAGTCGGGGCCCAGTACTTC.

This sequence joins TRBV27 and TRBJ2-1; 7 positions match TRBD2. The V segment lost 7 bases and the J segment 6 bases; nucleotides outside the gene matches: 9. The length of the CDR3 is 14 residues. Germline values: CDR1 MNHEY, CDR2 SMNVEV (reference sequence). The CDR3 reads CASKWGGGGNEQFF. The CDR3 DNA follows: TGTGCCAGCAAGTGGGGCGGGGGAGGCAATGAGCAGTTCTTC.

The CDR3: CAWSVGSVCGYTF. CDR3 bases: TGTGCCTGGAGTGTCGGTTCGGTTTGTGGCTACACCTTC. The rearrangement joins TRBV30 to TRBJ1-2, with D unclear. V was trimmed by 0 bases and J by 7 bases, leaving 12 bases between them. Germline V gives CDR1 GTSNPN, CDR2 SVGIG (reference sequence). The CDR3 loop spans 13 amino acids.

The chain links TRBV2 to TRBJ2-5; 9 bases align to TRBD2. From germline, CDR1 is SNHLY and CDR2 FYNNEI. J lost 0 bases, V lost 1 base, and 3 bases had no gene match. CDR3 length: 16 residues. The CDR3 nucleotides are TGTGCCAGCAGTGAAGGTTTAGCGGGGGACCAAGAGACCCAGTACTTC. Protein: CASSEGLAGDQETQYF.

The V and J genes are TRBV14 and TRBJ2-5; 10 nucleotides agree with TRBD1. This CDR3 is 15 amino acids long. Per germline, CDR1 SGHDN and CDR2 FVKESK. V shed 5 bases, J shed 5 bases, and the junction held 8 bases outside the gene matches. CDR3 protein: CASSYLTGGTETQYF. As DNA, the CDR3 is TGTGCCAGCAGCTACTTGACAGGGGGCACGGAGACCCAGTACTTC.